The 4 T cell receptor beta chains below come from one sample, sequenced in a study of cytomegalovirus exposure and HLA in healthy donors. PCR used 60 Vbeta primers and 13 Jbeta primers. TCRdb's copy holds only in-frame clones and misses some; the assay was immunoSEQ multiplex PCR. The sample contains some 150,000 clones, roughly 79% of which appear only once. Sequenced: PBMCs. These receptors all come from a man between 18 and 29 years old in good health and CMV-seronegative.

CDR3 coding DNA: TGTGCCAGCAGCTTTTTACCTGAAGACAGGGTGGGCAGCACAGATACGCAGTATTTT. Its protein is CASSFLPEDRVGSTDTQYF. This sequence joins TRBV7-8 and TRBJ2-3, with TRBD1 identical over 7 bases. The V gene end was trimmed by 3 bases and the J gene end by 0 bases; junction bases not matched to a gene: 15. This CDR3 has 19 residues. The germline CDR1 and CDR2 sequences are SGHVS and FQNEAQ.

This clone has a single count. The V and J genes are TRBV4-2 and TRBJ2-1, with 12 nucleotides matching TRBD2. This CDR3 spans 15 amino acids. Per germline, CDR1 LGHNA and CDR2 YNFKEQ. J gave up 2 bases and V 4 bases, and 0 bases lay outside the gene matches. CDR3 region: CASSPSGGAYNEQFF. CDR3 nucleotides: TGTGCCAGCAGCCCTAGCGGGGGGGCCTACAATGAGCAGTTCTTC.

DNA of the CDR3: TGTGCCACCAGCTCAGACAGGGATACGTCGAGGTCACCCCTCCACTTT. It translates to CATSSDRDTSRSPLHF. The rearrangement links TRBV15 to TRBJ1-6, with 7 bases matching TRBD1. Germline trimming cut 5 bases from V and 10 bases from J; bases unmatched to any gene: 14. The germline CDR1 and CDR2 sequences are LNHNV and YYDKDF (reference sequence). This CDR3 has 16 residues. The whole variable domain, filled in from reference TRBV15 and TRBJ1-6, reads DAMVIQNPRYQVTQFGKPVTLSCSQTLNHNVMYWYQQKSSQAPKLLFHYYDKDFNNEADTPDNFQSRRPNTSFCFLDIRSPGLGDTAMYLCATSSDRDTSRSPLHFGNGTRLTVT.

The chain carries TRBV18 and TRBJ1-5; D is perhaps TRBD1 (5 bases). The CDR3 sequence is 13 residues long. Germline V gene sequence: CDR1 KGHSH, CDR2 LQKENI. Trimming took 3 bases from V and 9 from J, leaving 12 bases between them. The CDR3 spells CASSPGEERPQHF. The DNA for the CDR3 is TGTGCCAGCTCACCGGGGGAGGAGCGGCCCCAGCATTTT.